Here is one T cell receptor beta chain with its context. The antigen is unknown. Libraries were prepared by immunoSEQ multiplex PCR; TCRdb keeps only in-frame clonotypes and omits some of them. The table records approximately 58,000 clones, approximately 89% of them present only once. Germline CDR1 and CDR2: SGHRS and YFSETQ. This CDR3 is built from 15 residues. V trimming: 3 bases; J trimming: 7 bases; junction bases outside the gene matches: 11. This entry is derived from a study of graft-versus-host responses after intestinal transplantation. Study-level background: Transplant recipients had multivisceral, liver-intestinal, or isolated intestinal grafts. Each recipient received anti-thymocyte globulin induction, then tacrolimus and steroids for about 3 years.

Study results and limitations: Recipient bone marrow held GvH clones, some seen earlier in ileum or blood.

The clonotype was recovered from a human patient who received an intestinal transplant, so some T cells may come from the graft donor. The specimen was PBMCs, collected around 120 days after intestinal transplantation. The chain joins TRBV5-1 to TRBJ2-7, with TRBD1 matching 9 bases. The chain's CDR3 is CASSWTGDGTGEQYF. In DNA form, the CDR3 reads TGCGCCAGCAGCTGGACAGGGGATGGTACTGGGGAGCAGTACTTC. The variable domain in full, with the rest retrieved from reference TRBV5-1 and TRBJ2-7, is KAGVTQTPRYLIKTRGQQVTLSCSPISGHRSVSWYQQTPGQGLQFLFEYFSETQRNKGNFPGRFSGRQFSNSRSEMNVSTLELGDSALYLCASSWTGDGTGEQYFGPGTRLTVT.